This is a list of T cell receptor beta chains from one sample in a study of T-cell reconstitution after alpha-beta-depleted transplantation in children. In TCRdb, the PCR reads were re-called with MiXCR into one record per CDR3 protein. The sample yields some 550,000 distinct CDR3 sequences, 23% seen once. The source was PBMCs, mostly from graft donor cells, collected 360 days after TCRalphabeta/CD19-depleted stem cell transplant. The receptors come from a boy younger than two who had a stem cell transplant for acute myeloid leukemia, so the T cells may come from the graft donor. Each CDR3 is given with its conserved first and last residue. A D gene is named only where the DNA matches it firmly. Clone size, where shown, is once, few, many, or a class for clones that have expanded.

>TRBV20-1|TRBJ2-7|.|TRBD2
CSAQPRTSGNEQYF
TGCAGCGCACAACCTCGGACTAGCGGGAACGAGCAGTACTTC
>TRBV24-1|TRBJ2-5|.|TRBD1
CATSDQGTGGGETQYF
TGTGCCACCAGTGACCAAGGGACAGGGGGCGGCGAGACCCAGTACTTC
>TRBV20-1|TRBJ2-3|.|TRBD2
CSADQRGGEGDTQYF
TGCAGTGCTGACCAGCGGGGGGGCGAGGGAGATACGCAGTATTTT
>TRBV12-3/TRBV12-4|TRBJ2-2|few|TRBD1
CASSSTGGGTGELFF
TGTGCCAGCAGTTCAACAGGGGGTGGAACCGGGGAGCTGTTTTTT
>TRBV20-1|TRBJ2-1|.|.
CSTKSGGINEQFF
TGCAGTACCAAAAGTGGGGGCATCAATGAGCAGTTCTTC
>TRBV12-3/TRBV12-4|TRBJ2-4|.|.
CASSLLGGRNIQYF
TGTGCCAGCAGTTTATTGGGGGGGCGAAACATTCAGTACTTC
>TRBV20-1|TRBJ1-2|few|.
CSARDETEGYGYTF
TGCAGTGCTAGAGATGAGACAGAAGGCTATGGCTACACCTTC
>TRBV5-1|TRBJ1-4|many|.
CASSLPDEKLFF
TGCGCCAGCAGCTTGCCAGATGAAAAACTGTTTTTT
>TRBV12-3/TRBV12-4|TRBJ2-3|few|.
CASSPETEDTQYF
TGTGCCAGCAGTCCCGAGACGGAAGATACGCAGTATTTT
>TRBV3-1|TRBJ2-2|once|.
CASSQFRVNTGELFF
TGTGCCAGCAGCCAATTCAGGGTGAACACCGGGGAGCTGTTTTTT
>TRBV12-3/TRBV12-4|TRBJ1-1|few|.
CASSLGVVWTEAFF
TGTGCCAGCAGCCTAGGGGTGGTCTGGACTGAAGCTTTCTTT
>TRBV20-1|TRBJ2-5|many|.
CSARDPPGSGTQYF
TGCAGTGCTAGAGACCCGCCAGGGTCGGGGACCCAGTACTTC
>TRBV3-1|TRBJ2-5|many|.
CASSQDLGGSGETQYF
TGTGCCAGCAGCCAAGATTTAGGCGGATCCGGAGAGACCCAGTACTTC
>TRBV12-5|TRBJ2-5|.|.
CASGSSQGFFQETQYF
TGTGCTAGTGGTTCGTCGCAGGGTTTCTTCCAAGAGACCCAGTACTTC
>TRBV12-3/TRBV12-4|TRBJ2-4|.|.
CASSINREDIQYF
TGTGCCAGCAGCATTAACAGGGAAGACATTCAGTACTTC
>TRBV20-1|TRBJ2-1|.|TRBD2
CSAPTPAGGYNEQFF
TGCAGTGCCCCAACGCCGGCGGGGGGGTACAATGAGCAGTTCTTC
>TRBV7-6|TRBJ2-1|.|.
CASSLDWTPDNEQFF
TGTGCCAGCAGCTTAGATTGGACACCCGACAATGAGCAGTTCTTC
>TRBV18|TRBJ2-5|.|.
CASSPPISQETQYF
TGTGCCAGCTCACCACCGATATCCCAAGAGACCCAGTACTTC
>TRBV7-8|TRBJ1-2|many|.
CASSLAAGEAYGYTF
TGTGCCAGCAGCTTAGCGGCAGGGGAGGCCTATGGCTACACCTTC
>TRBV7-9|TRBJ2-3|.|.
CASSFPSSDTQYF
TGTGCCAGCAGCTTTCCTTCCTCAGATACGCAGTATTTT
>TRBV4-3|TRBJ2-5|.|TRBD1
CASSHQDRGVETQYF
TGCGCCAGCAGCCACCAGGACAGGGGTGTGGAGACCCAGTACTTC
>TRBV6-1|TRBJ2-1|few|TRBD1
CASSRGTGGTHNEQFF
TGTGCCAGCAGTCGCGGGACAGGGGGGACCCACAATGAGCAGTTCTTC
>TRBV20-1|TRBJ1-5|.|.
CSARVGGQPQHF
TGCAGTGCTAGGGTCGGGGGTCAACCCCAGCATTTT
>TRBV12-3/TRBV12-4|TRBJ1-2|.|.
CASSLIDRTNYGYTF
TGTGCCAGCAGTTTGATTGACAGGACTAACTATGGCTACACCTTC
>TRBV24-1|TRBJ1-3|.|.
CATSETSGNTIYF
TGTGCCACCAGTGAAACAAGTGGAAACACCATATATTTT
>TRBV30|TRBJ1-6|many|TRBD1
CAWREEDRGNSPLHF
TGTGCCTGGAGGGAAGAGGACAGGGGAAATTCACCCCTCCACTTT
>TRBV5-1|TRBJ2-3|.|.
CASSLERETDTQYF
TGCGCCAGCAGCCTGGAACGGGAAACAGATACGCAGTATTTT